This T cell receptor beta chain was retrieved from a study of T cell repertoires in cytomegalovirus infection. Via MiXCR, TCRdb re-called the reads, giving one row per CDR3 protein. The table lists 380,000 or so distinct CDR3 sequences, roughly 36% of them singletons, with roughly 12% in the top ten. This clonotype was observed a single time. Antigen: not known. Germline values: CDR1 LNHDA, CDR2 SQIVND (reference sequence). The CDR3 runs 16 residues. J lost 7 bases, V lost 1 base, and 7 bases had no gene match. This chain uses TRBV19 with TRBJ1-1; 12 bases line up with TRBD1. This TCR came from a human donor in good health (CMV status not recorded). Some clones in this sample may be carry-over from other donors' samples. Material: cultured PBMCs, obtained from culture after CMV antigen stimulation. CDR3 sequence: CASSIVWGQGAGEAFF. The CDR3 DNA sequence: TGTGCCAGTAGTATAGTTTGGGGACAGGGGGCCGGTGAAGCTTTCTTT.